Following are 27 T cell receptor beta chains from one sample sequenced in a study of PD-1 blockade in mismatch repair-deficient tumors. This table comes from immunoSEQ multiplex PCR, and its TCRdb copy is limited to in-frame clones, with some not included. The repertoire holds just under 65,000 clones, with around 88% as singletons. The specimen was peripheral blood, collected 52 weeks after starting pembrolizumab. The source of these receptors is an adult with mismatch repair-deficient cancer.

The genes are TRBV4-3 and TRBJ1-1; no clear D gene. The V gene lost 4 bases and the J gene lost 0 bases, with 15 bases spanning the gap. The CDR3 consists of 16 residues. The V gene's germline CDR1 is LGHNA and CDR2 YSLEER. For the CDR3, the DNA is TGCGCCAGCAGCCCAGGAATACAGTACTTGAACACTGAAGCTTTCTTT. Translated, it gives CASSPGIQYLNTEAFF.

V gene TRBV6-4 combines with J gene TRBJ2-5, with 12 positions matching TRBD2. The germline V gene encodes CDR1 MRHNA and CDR2 SNTAGT. V shed 3 bases and J 2 bases; nucleotides not matched to a gene: 1. This CDR3 is built from 15 residues. The CDR3 DNA reads TGTGCCAGCAGTGAGACTAGCGGGAGTCAAGAGACCCAGTACTTC. This gives the protein CASSETSGSQETQYF.

CDR3 amino acids: CAGSYNEQFF. The CDR3 nucleotides are TGTGCAGGGTCCTACAATGAGCAGTTCTTC. The V and J genes are TRBV6-5 and TRBJ2-1, with D unresolved. Germline V gene sequence: CDR1 MNHEY, CDR2 SVGAGI. The CDR3 is 10 amino acids.

The table lists this clone with a count of one. This chain uses TRBV11-1 with TRBJ2-1; D gene unclear. Trimming took off 4 bases at V and 1 base at J, with 11 bases between the two ends. The CDR3 spans 15 residues. CDR1 and CDR2 (germline): SGHAT, FQDESV (reference sequence). In nucleotides, the CDR3 is TGTGCCAGCAGCTCCCCTCCGGAATCCTACAATGAGCAGTTCTTC. This gives the protein CASSSPPESYNEQFF.

This clone is a singleton in its sample. This chain joins TRBV18 and TRBJ1-2; D is unresolved. Germline loops: CDR1 KGHSH, CDR2 LQKENI. This CDR3 spans 13 amino acids. V gave up 3 bases and J gave up 6 bases, with 11 bases separating them. This chain's CDR3 is CASSPGGWNGYTF. CDR3 DNA: TGTGCCAGCTCACCGGGAGGGTGGAATGGCTACACCTTC.

This clone was detected a few times. V gene TRBV2 combines with J gene TRBJ2-7; D gene ambiguous. The CDR3 has 13 amino acids. Trimming removed 0 bases from V and 3 bases from J, with 6 bases in between. CDR1 and CDR2 (germline): SNHLY, FYNNEI. The CDR3 reads CASSEASHYEQYF. The CDR3, as DNA: TGTGCCAGCAGTGAAGCGTCCCACTACGAGCAGTACTTC.

The genes are TRBV5-1 and TRBJ2-1; TRBD2 matches 14 bases. CDR3 length: 15 residues. With 3 bases clipped from V and 9 bases from J, the junction kept 5 bases outside the gene matches. Germline CDR1 reads SGHRS; CDR2 reads YFSETQ. Written as DNA, the CDR3 is TGCGCCAGCAGCTCTGGACTAGCGGGAGGCCCTGAGCAGTTCTTC. Its protein is CASSSGLAGGPEQFF.

The chain uses TRBV28 and TRBJ2-7; 8 positions match TRBD2. With 1 base clipped from V and 0 bases from J, the junction kept 8 bases outside the gene matches. The CDR3 covers 17 residues. Germline CDR1 is MDHEN and CDR2 is SYDVKM. The CDR3 spells CASSLFGGGGFSYEQYF. Here the CDR3 DNA reads TGTGCCAGCAGTTTATTCGGGGGGGGCGGATTCTCCTACGAGCAGTACTTC.

The CDR3 DNA reads as TGTGCCAGCAGTTCAGACTGGAGCTCCTACAATGAGCAGTTCTTC. This codes for CASSSDWSSYNEQFF. V gene TRBV25-1 combines with J gene TRBJ2-1; no firm D call. The length of the CDR3 is 15 residues. V gave up 5 bases and J gave up 0 bases, with 11 bases separating them. CDR1 and CDR2 from the germline V gene are MGHDK and SYGVNS.

This chain links TRBV4-1 with TRBJ1-3; D is uncertain. The CDR3 is 17 amino acids. Trimming removed 1 base from V and 0 bases from J, with 13 bases in between. The germline CDR1 and CDR2 sequences are MGHRA and YSYEKL. CDR3 residues: CASSQGGGRSSGNTIYF. CDR3 DNA sequence: TGCGCCAGCAGCCAAGGGGGTGGCAGGAGCTCTGGAAACACCATATATTTT.

This clone was counted between two and nine times. The chain recombines TRBV5-6 with TRBJ2-7, with D perhaps matching TRBD1 (5 bases). There are 13 residues in the CDR3. V lost 5 bases, J lost 3 bases, and 12 bases lay in between. Looked up from germline, CDR1 is SGHDT and CDR2 is YYEEEE. DNA for the CDR3: TGTGCCAGCAGTCCCACAGGTAACTACGAGCAGTACTTC. Encoded protein: CASSPTGNYEQYF.

The gene calls are TRBV19 and TRBJ1-5; 11 bases fit TRBD1. The ends lost 5 bases at V and 2 bases at J; junction bases unmatched: 5. CDR3 length equals 16 residues. Germline CDR1 is LNHDA and CDR2 is SQIVND (reference sequence). The CDR3 DNA follows: TGTGCCAGTAGTTGGGGGACAGGGGGAGGCAATCAGCCCCAGCATTTT. As protein: CASSWGTGGGNQPQHF.

This chain joins TRBV4-1 and TRBJ2-7, with TRBD1 identical over 9 bases. Per the germline V gene, CDR1 is MGHRA and CDR2 is YSYEKL. The trim removed 0 bases at V and 3 bases at J, leaving 6 bases unmatched. CDR3 length: 16 residues. The CDR3 sequence is CASSQEGWDRDYEQYF. The DNA of the CDR3 is TGCGCCAGCAGCCAAGAAGGGTGGGACAGGGACTACGAGCAGTACTTC.

The V gene is TRBV6-6, the J gene TRBJ1-1; possibly TRBD1 for D (5 bases). Trimming left V 6 bases short and J 4 bases short, with 15 bases between. Germline V gene data show CDR1 as MNHNY and CDR2 as SVGAGI (reference sequence). The length of the CDR3 is 14 residues. The chain's CDR3 is CASRESQGATEAFF. CDR3 nucleotides: TGTGCCAGCAGAGAAAGTCAGGGTGCCACTGAAGCTTTCTTT.

Details on this clone: A read error may produce the germline difference seen at one junction end. This sequence joins TRBV7-2 and TRBJ2-1, with D maybe TRBD2 (7 bases). This CDR3 spans 14 amino acids. The germline V gene has CDR1 SGHTA and CDR2 FQGNSA. The CDR3 DNA reads TGTGTCAGCAGCTTAGATAGGGGGGGGAATGAGCAGTTCTTC. This encodes CVSSLDRGGNEQFF.

This clone has more than one count but fewer than ten. The chain recombines TRBV18 with TRBJ2-7, with 8 bases fitting TRBD2. The CDR3 covers 14 residues. CDR1 and CDR2 (germline): KGHSH, LQKENI. Unmatched junction bases numbered 3, after V lost 2 bases and J lost 3 bases. The CDR3 DNA reads TGTGCCAGCTCACCAGGCGGGAGGATCTACGAGCAGTACTTC. This gives the protein CASSPGGRIYEQYF.

The gene calls are TRBV9 and TRBJ2-1; a possible D gene is TRBD2 (5 bases). The CDR3 covers 15 residues. The V end was cut by 0 bases, the J end by 7 bases, with 14 bases between. Germline CDR1 SGDLS, CDR2 YYNGEE. The CDR3 sequence: CASSVDRDRGNEQFF. The CDR3 DNA is TGTGCCAGCAGCGTAGATCGGGATCGAGGGAATGAGCAGTTCTTC.

This rearrangement joins TRBV11-3 to TRBJ1-1; tentatively, D is TRBD1 (6 bases). The germline V gene encodes CDR1 SGHNT and CDR2 YENEEA. V was shortened by 6 bases and J by 1 base, with 15 bases between the two germline ends. The CDR3 has 15 amino acids. CDR3 in DNA: TGTGCCAGCAGGGAAACGGGACACCCGAACACTGAAGCTTTCTTT. Translated, it gives CASRETGHPNTEAFF.

This chain connects TRBV5-8 to TRBJ2-1; D is unresolved. In germline, CDR1 is SGHTS, CDR2 YDEGEE. Deletions cut 5 bases from V and 4 bases from J, with 1 base between. The CDR3 spans 10 residues. The CDR3: CASSYNEQFF. CDR3 coding DNA: TGTGCCAGCAGTTACAATGAGCAGTTCTTC.

This clone was picked up a small number of times. V usage is TRBV18 and J usage is TRBJ2-3; 8 bases are shared with TRBD1. Germline lookup yields CDR1 KGHSH and CDR2 LQKENI. The CDR3 extends over 16 amino acids. The trim removed 2 bases at V and 1 base at J, leaving 5 bases unmatched. The CDR3 protein is CASSPIQGVGTDTQYF. The CDR3 DNA sequence: TGTGCCAGCTCACCAATACAGGGGGTTGGCACAGATACGCAGTATTTT.

The chain combines TRBV13 with TRBJ2-5, with D tentatively TRBD1 (6 bases). With 0 bases removed from V and 4 bases from J, the gap between germline ends came to 12 bases. The CDR3 is 15 amino acids. The germline CDR1 and CDR2 sequences are PRHDT and FYEKMQ (reference sequence). The DNA of the CDR3 is TGTGCCAGCAGCTTAGGGCAGGGGCAAGGAGAGACCCAGTACTTC. Protein product: CASSLGQGQGETQYF.

The rearrangement uses TRBV4-3 and TRBJ2-1; 9 positions match TRBD1. Germline assignment: CDR1 LGHNA and CDR2 YSLEER. Trimming took 5 bases from V and 5 from J; bases not matched to a gene: 7. This CDR3 region has 15 residues. The CDR3 bases are TGCGCCAGCAGCGCCCGGGACAGGGCGGACAATGAGCAGTTCTTC. This gives the protein CASSARDRADNEQFF.

The CDR3 region is CASSSRGGRIHGYTF. The CDR3 nucleotides read TGTGCCAGCAGCTCCCGGGGGGGCAGAATACATGGCTACACCTTC. This chain links TRBV7-9 with TRBJ1-2, with a tentative D call TRBD1 (6 bases). The CDR3 runs 15 residues. The germline V gene encodes CDR1 SEHNR and CDR2 FQNEAQ (reference sequence). With 4 bases removed from V and 6 bases from J, the gap between germline ends came to 18 bases.

This clone was seen more than once but under ten times. The genes are TRBV27 and TRBJ2-2; D is uncertain. The V gene's germline CDR1 is MNHEY and CDR2 SMNVEV (reference sequence). V shed 6 bases and J shed 6 bases, with 14 bases lying between them. The CDR3 is 14 amino acids. The CDR3 region is CASSQALDAGELFF. In DNA, the CDR3 is TGTGCCAGCAGCCAGGCCCTAGACGCCGGGGAGCTGTTTTTT.

This clone was recorded only once. The chain has TRBV19 and TRBJ1-5; D is unresolved. Germline V gene sequence: CDR1 LNHDA, CDR2 SQIVND (reference sequence). The length of the CDR3 is 15 residues. Trimming pared 5 bases from V and 5 bases from J, leaving 16 bases between. CDR3 sequence reads: CASSPGEADHQPQHF. In DNA, the CDR3 is TGTGCCAGTAGTCCCGGGGAGGCAGACCATCAGCCCCAGCATTTT.

The chain links TRBV6-1 to TRBJ2-1; weak D call: TRBD2 (5 bases). The V gene's germline CDR1 is MNHNS and CDR2 SASEGT. V lost 2 bases and J 8 bases, leaving 13 bases between the germline ends. CDR3 size: 14 residues. CDR3 nucleotide sequence: TGTGCCAGCAGTGAATCTGGGCTAGCCCATGAGCAGTTCTTC. Translating gives CASSESGLAHEQFF.

V is TRBV4-3 and J is TRBJ1-1, with D perhaps TRBD1 (5 bases). The CDR3 runs to 13 residues. CDR1 is LGHNA and CDR2 is YSLEER in the germline V gene. V lost 4 bases and J lost 2, with 8 bases in between. This CDR3 reads CASSLGVNTEAFF. CDR3 DNA: TGCGCCAGCAGCCTAGGGGTTAACACTGAAGCTTTCTTT.